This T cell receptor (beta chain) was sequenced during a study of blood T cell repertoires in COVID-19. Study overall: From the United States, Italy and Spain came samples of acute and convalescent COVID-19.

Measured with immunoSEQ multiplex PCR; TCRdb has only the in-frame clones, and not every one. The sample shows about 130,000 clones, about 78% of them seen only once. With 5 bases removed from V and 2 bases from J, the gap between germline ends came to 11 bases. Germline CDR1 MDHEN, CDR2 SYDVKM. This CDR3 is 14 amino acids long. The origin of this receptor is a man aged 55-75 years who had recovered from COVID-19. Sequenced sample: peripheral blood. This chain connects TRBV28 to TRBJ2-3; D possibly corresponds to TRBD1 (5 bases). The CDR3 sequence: CASSRTTATDTQYF. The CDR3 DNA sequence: TGTGCCAGCAGTAGGACAACAGCCACAGATACGCAGTATTTT. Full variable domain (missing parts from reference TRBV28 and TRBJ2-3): DVKVTQSSRYLVKRTGEKVFLECVQDMDHENMFWYRQDPGLGLRLIYFSYDVKMKEKGDIPEGYSVSREKKERFSLILESASTNQTSMYLCASSRTTATDTQYFGPGTRLTVL.